The present TCR beta chain was sequenced within a study of T cells in pancreatic ductal adenocarcinoma. Study results and caveats: Unique clonotypes were about 8-fold more numerous in blood than in tumor. This surgical cohort overrepresents the minority presenting with early-stage disease. Tumor and blood clonality did not differ significantly, about 0.11 versus 0.078.

No neoadjuvant therapy was given to the selected pancreatic ductal adenocarcinoma patients before their surgery. To note about this clone: The target antigen is unknown.

The germline gives CDR1 SGDLS, CDR2 YYNGEE. The CDR3 consists of 14 residues. The V and J ends lost 5 bases and 2 bases, in that order; junction bases with no gene match: 5. Data came from immunoSEQ multiplex PCR; TCRdb stores just in-frame clones and leaves some out. Here the sample spans more than 85,000 clones, 90% to 95% being singletons. This receptor was identified in a human donor with pancreatic ductal adenocarcinoma. The chain has TRBV9 and TRBJ2-3; 7 bases are shared with TRBD2. The source material was PBMCs. The CDR3 nucleotides are TGTGCCAGCAGTGCCTGGGACTACACAGATACGCAGTATTTT. This gives the protein CASSAWDYTDTQYF. Full variable domain (outside the CDR3, taken from reference TRBV9 and TRBJ2-3): DSGVTQTPKHLITATGQRVTLRCSPRSGDLSVYWYQQSLDQGLQFLIQYYNGEERAKGNILERFSAQQFPDLHSELNLSSLELGDSALYFCASSAWDYTDTQYFGPGTRLTVL.